Below are 5 T cell receptor beta chains sequenced from a single sample in a study of blood T cell repertoires in COVID-19. Clones were read by immunoSEQ multiplex PCR, and TCRdb kept only the in-frame ones, dropping some. The table includes 250,000 to 350,000 clones, approximately 88% detected once. The sample was peripheral blood. These receptors were collected from a human donor with COVID-19, enrolled during active disease. The donor label of this sample is uncertain.

This chain uses TRBV30 with TRBJ1-1; perhaps TRBD1 as D (5 bases). V lost 3 bases, J lost 3 bases, and 14 bases lay in between. The germline V gene encodes CDR1 GTSNPN and CDR2 SVGIG (reference sequence). CDR3 length: 14 amino acids. CDR3 DNA: TGTGCCTGGAGGGAGGACGGGGGGGACACTGAAGCTTTCTTT. Translation: CAWREDGGDTEAFF.

This clone occurred a few times. This chain joins TRBV19 and TRBJ2-3; D might be TRBD2 (5 bases). The CDR3 runs 16 residues. V lost 3 bases and J lost 2, with 15 bases in between. Germline V gene lookup returns CDR1 LNHDA and CDR2 SQIVND (reference sequence). The CDR3 coding sequence is TGTGCCAGTAGTATGTATCCAGCGGAGCCCACAGATACGCAGTATTTT. Residues: CASSMYPAEPTDTQYF.

On this clone itself: At the DNA level, this CDR3 is encoded by other sequences in the same sample as well. This chain joins TRBV19 and TRBJ2-2; D gene uncertain. Trimming took off 3 bases at V and 0 bases at J, with 11 bases between the two ends. The germline CDR1 and CDR2 sequences are LNHDA and SQIVND (reference sequence). This CDR3 contains 16 residues. CDR3 DNA: TGTGCCAGTAGTATGTCTCGTAGAGCGAACACCGGGGAGCTGTTTTTT. Encoded protein: CASSMSRRANTGELFF. Full variable domain (outside the CDR3, taken from reference TRBV19 and TRBJ2-2): DGGITQSPKYLFRKEGQNVTLSCEQNLNHDAMYWYRQDPGQGLRLIYYSQIVNDFQKGDIAEGYSVSREKKESFPLTVTSAQKNPTAFYLCASSMSRRANTGELFFGEGSRLTVL.

The V gene is TRBV27, the J gene TRBJ2-3, with 7 bases lining up with TRBD2. After removal of 5 bases from V and 7 bases from J, the junction contained 15 bases not matched to a gene. The CDR3 is 16 amino acids. Germline values: CDR1 MNHEY, CDR2 SMNVEV (reference sequence). The CDR3 nucleotides are TGTGCCAGCAGTGAGGAACTAGCGAGGCTCAGGCATACGCAGTATTTT. This encodes CASSEELARLRHTQYF.

The V and J genes are TRBV6-5 and TRBJ1-1; TRBD1 matches at 7 bases. CDR3 length: 14 amino acids. The V gene end was trimmed by 8 bases and the J gene end by 1 base; junction bases not matched to a gene: 7. The V gene's germline CDR1 is MNHEY and CDR2 SVGAGI. The CDR3 nucleotides are TGTGCCAGCGCTATGGCAGGGGGGAACACTGAAGCTTTCTTT. This gives the protein CASAMAGGNTEAFF.